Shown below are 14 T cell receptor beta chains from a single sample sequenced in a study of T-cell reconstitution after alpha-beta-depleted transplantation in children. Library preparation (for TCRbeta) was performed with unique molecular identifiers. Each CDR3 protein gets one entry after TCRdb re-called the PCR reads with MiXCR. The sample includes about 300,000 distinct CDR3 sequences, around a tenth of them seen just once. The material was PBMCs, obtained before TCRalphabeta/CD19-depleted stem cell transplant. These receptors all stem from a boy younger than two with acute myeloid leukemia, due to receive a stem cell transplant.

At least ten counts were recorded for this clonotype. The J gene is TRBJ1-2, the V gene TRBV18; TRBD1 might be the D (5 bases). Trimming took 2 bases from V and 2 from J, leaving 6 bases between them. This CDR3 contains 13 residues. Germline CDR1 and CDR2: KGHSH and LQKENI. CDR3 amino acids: CASSPSGNYGYTF. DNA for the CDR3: TGTGCCAGCTCACCATCAGGGAACTATGGCTACACCTTC. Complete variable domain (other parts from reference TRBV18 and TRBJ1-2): NAGVMQNPRHLVRRRGQEARLRCSPMKGHSHVYWYRQLPEEGLKFMVYLQKENIIDESGMPKERFSAEFPKEGPSILRIQQVVRGDSAAYFCASSPSGNYGYTFGSGTRLTVV.

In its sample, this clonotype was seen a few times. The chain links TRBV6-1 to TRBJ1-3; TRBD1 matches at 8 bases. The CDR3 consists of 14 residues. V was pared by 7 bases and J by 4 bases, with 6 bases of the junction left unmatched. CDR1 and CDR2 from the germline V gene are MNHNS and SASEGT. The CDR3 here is CASKRGTGGNTIYF. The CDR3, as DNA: TGTGCCAGCAAGAGGGGGACAGGCGGAAACACCATATATTTT.

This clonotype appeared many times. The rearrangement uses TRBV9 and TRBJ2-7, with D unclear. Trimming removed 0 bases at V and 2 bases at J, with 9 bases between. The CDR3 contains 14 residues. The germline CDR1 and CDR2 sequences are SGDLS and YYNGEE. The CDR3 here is CASSVGSRTYEQYF. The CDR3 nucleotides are TGTGCCAGCAGCGTAGGTTCAAGGACCTACGAGCAGTACTTC.

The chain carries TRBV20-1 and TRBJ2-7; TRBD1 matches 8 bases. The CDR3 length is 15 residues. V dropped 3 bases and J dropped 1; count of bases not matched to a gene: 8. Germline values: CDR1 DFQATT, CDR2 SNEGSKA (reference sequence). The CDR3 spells CSASPRDRLSYEQYF. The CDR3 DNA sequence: TGCAGTGCTAGCCCCCGGGACAGGCTGTCCTACGAGCAGTACTTC.

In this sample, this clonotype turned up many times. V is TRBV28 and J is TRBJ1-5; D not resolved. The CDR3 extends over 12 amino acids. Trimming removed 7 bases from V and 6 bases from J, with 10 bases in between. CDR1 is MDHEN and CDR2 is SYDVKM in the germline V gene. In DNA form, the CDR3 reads TGTGCCAGCACCCTTGATGGTCAGCCCCAGCATTTT. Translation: CASTLDGQPQHF. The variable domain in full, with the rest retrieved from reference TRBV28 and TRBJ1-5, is DVKVTQSSRYLVKRTGEKVFLECVQDMDHENMFWYRQDPGLGLRLIYFSYDVKMKEKGDIPEGYSVSREKKERFSLILESASTNQTSMYLCASTLDGQPQHFGDGTRLSIL.

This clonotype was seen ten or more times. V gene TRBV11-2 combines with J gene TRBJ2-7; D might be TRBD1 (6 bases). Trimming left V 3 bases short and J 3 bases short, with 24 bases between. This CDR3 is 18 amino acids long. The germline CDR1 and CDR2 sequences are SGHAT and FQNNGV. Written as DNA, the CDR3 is TGTGCCAGCAGCTTCTACCGTCAGAGAAGGGGGTCCCTCTACGAGCAGTACTTC. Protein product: CASSFYRQRRGSLYEQYF.

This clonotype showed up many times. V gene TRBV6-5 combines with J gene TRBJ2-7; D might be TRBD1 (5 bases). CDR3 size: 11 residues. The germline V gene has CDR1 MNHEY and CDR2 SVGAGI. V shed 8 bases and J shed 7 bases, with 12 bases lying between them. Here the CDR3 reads CASQTGREQYF. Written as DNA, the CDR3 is TGTGCCAGCCAAACAGGCCGGGAGCAGTACTTC.

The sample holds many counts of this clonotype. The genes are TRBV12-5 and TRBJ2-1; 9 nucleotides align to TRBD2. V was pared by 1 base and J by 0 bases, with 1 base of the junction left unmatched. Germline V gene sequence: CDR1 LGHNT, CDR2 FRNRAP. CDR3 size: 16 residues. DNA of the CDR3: TGTGCTAGTGGTTTGGGACTAGCGGACTCCTACAATGAGCAGTTCTTC. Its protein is CASGLGLADSYNEQFF.

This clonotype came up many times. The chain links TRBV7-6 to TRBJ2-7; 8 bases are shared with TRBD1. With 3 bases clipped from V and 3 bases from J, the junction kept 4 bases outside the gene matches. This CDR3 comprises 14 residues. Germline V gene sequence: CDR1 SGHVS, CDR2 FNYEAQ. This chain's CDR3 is CASSLRTGHYEQYF. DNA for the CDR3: TGTGCCAGCAGCTTGAGGACAGGGCACTACGAGCAGTACTTC.

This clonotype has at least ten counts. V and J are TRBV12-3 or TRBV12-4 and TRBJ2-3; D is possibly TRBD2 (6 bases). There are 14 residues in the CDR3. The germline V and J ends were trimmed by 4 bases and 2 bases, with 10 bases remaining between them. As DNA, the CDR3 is TGTGCCAGCAGTTGGCGGGGCCCCACAGATACGCAGTATTTT. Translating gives CASSWRGPTDTQYF.

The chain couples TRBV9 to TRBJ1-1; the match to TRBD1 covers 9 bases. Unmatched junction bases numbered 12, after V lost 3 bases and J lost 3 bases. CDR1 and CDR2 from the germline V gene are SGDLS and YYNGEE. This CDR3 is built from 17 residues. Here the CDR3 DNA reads TGTGCCAGCAGCGCCGACAAACAGGGGGCCCGGGACACTGAAGCTTTCTTT. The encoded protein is CASSADKQGARDTEAFF.

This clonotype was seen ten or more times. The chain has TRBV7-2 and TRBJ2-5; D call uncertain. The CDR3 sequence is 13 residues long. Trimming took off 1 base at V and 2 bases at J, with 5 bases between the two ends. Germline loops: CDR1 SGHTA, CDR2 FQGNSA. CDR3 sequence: CASSLGIQETQYF. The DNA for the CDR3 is TGTGCCAGCAGCTTAGGGATACAAGAGACCCAGTACTTC.

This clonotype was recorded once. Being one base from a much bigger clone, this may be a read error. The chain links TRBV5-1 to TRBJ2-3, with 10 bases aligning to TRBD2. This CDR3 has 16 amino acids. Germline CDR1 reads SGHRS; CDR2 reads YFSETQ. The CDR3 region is CASSRTLAGATNTQYF. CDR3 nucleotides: TGCGCCAGCAGCAGGACCCTAGCGGGGGCCACAAATACGCAGTATTTT.

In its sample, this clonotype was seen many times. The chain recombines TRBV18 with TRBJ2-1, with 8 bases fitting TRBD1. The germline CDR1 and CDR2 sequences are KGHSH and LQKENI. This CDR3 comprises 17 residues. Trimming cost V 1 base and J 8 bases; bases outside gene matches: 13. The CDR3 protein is CASSPLSPRQGSYEQFF. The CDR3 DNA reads TGTGCCAGCTCACCACTTTCCCCGAGACAGGGGAGCTATGAGCAGTTCTTC.